This T cell receptor (beta chain) was identified in a study of post-analysis software for immune sequencing data. In the study overall: Included among the disease courses, which were recorded for the cohort, were relapsing-remitting, secondary progressive and progressive-relapsing multiple sclerosis. General study points: Same-batch preparations were strongly co-clustered by F measure. Relative to controls, patients had several TRBV segments at higher frequency, with TRBV5-6, TRBV5-1 and TRBV20-1 among these. Patients with multiple sclerosis recorded significantly lower normalized Chao1 diversity than controls, the study found.

This clonotype was counted only a few times. Its antigen remains unidentified. The germline V and J ends were trimmed by 1 base and 3 bases, with 13 bases remaining between them. This CDR3 is built from 16 residues. Germline CDR1 SGHTA, CDR2 FQGNSA. Unique molecular identifiers were built into the TCR beta cDNA libraries. Roughly 510,000 cDNA molecules were recovered from an input of roughly 0.85 to 10 million T cells. TCRdb independently ran MiXCR on the PCR reads; one entry per CDR3 protein. Of approximately 440,000 distinct CDR3 sequences in the sample, under 55% are singletons; the top ten hold around 10%.

The chain uses TRBV7-2 and TRBJ2-1; weak D call: TRBD1 (5 bases). The origin of this receptor is a girl between 5 and 17 years old with multiple sclerosis. Sequencing used blood. CDR3 in amino acids: CASSLDGRQNYNEQFF. CDR3 sequence (DNA): TGTGCCAGCAGCTTAGACGGTAGACAGAACTACAATGAGCAGTTCTTC.